The TCR beta chain described here comes from a study of metastatic and nonmetastatic thyroid tumors (TCRdb year 2020). In terms of the full investigation: Repertoires were compared across peripheral blood and tumor or nodule tissue samples from malignant and benign thyroid patients. Points the paper makes about the study in general: In both blood and tumor samples, malignant tumors were reported to have significantly higher TCR beta diversity than benign nodules.

No treatment had been received by any patient before thyroid surgery. Patient clinical samples collected from the early 2010s to the late 2010s were retrospectively analysed using T-cell receptor beta sequencing. Trimming takes 4 bases off V and 2 bases off J; junction bases not matched to a gene: 5. From the cysteine through the phenylalanine, the CDR3 covers 14 amino acids. The sequence is cut down to CDR3 DNA, 42 bases in frame from base 1. The germline V gene yields SGHRS for CDR1 and YFSETQ for CDR2. The library came from PCR. Data came from an Illumina HiSeq 4000. High-throughput sequencing was used to profile the TCR beta-chain CDR3 region of every patient. As for how the authors treated the data: Drawing on CDR3 differences between clinicopathological groups, the researchers built a classifier meant to tell apart patients with distant-metastatic papillary thyroid cancer. To measure repertoire diversity the researchers used the Shannon index, while the Morisita-Horn index served to gauge how similar the tumor and blood repertoires were. TCRdb applied fastp at Q25 and MiXCR to the public reads, then kept only in-frame beta chains. These V and J calls are TCRdb output, not the study's own analysis. Within this sample are 53,000 or so clones, with 20% to 25% of them counted one time only. Together, the top ten hold roughly 3.7% of the sample.

Notes on this clone: Its antigen specificity is not known. One base away there is no much larger clone; base qualities are not given.

Source material: blood. The chain uses TRBV5-1 and TRBJ2-7; a stretch of 8 junction bases matches TRBD1. The clonotype comes from a female donor with papillary thyroid cancer or a benign thyroid nodule (not recorded which). Some clones in this sample may be carry-over from other donors' samples. The encoded CDR3 is CASSPWTGTYEQYF. The sequenced DNA: TGCGCCAGCAGCCCTTGGACAGGGACCTACGAGCAGTACTTC.